This T cell receptor beta chain was obtained from a study of T-cell reconstitution after alpha-beta-depleted transplantation in children. Whole-study findings and limits: Several hundred expanded graft clones reportedly were the source of alpha-beta T cells about two months after transplant. At day 60, the high TCRbeta diversity found in some patients originated from recipient T cells and thymic progenitors that had survived. T-cell counts and diversity at one year post-transplant came mainly from newly produced T cells.

Germline values: CDR1 SSHAT, CDR2 FNYEAQ (reference sequence). The V end lost 0 bases, the J end lost 7 bases, and 18 bases lay between the germline ends. The CDR3 consists of 16 residues. This clonotype was counted a few times. What it recognizes is unknown. Unique molecular identifiers were used to barcode this TCRbeta library. TCRdb re-called the PCR reads with MiXCR, one entry per CDR3 protein. The top ten hold roughly 15% of the sample, which has around 600,000 distinct CDR3 sequences, roughly 23% seen once. The sequencing used PBMCs, mostly from graft donor cells, collected 360 days after TCRalphabeta/CD19-depleted stem cell transplant. The receptor's source is a boy less than two years old who had a stem cell transplant for acute myeloid leukemia, so the T cells may come from the graft donor. The chain carries TRBV7-7 and TRBJ2-5; D possibly uses TRBD1 or TRBD2 (5 bases each). CDR3 nucleotides: TGTGCCAGCAGCTTAGCCGTCGGCAGGGAGATCGGGACCCAGTACTTC. It is translated as CASSLAVGREIGTQYF.